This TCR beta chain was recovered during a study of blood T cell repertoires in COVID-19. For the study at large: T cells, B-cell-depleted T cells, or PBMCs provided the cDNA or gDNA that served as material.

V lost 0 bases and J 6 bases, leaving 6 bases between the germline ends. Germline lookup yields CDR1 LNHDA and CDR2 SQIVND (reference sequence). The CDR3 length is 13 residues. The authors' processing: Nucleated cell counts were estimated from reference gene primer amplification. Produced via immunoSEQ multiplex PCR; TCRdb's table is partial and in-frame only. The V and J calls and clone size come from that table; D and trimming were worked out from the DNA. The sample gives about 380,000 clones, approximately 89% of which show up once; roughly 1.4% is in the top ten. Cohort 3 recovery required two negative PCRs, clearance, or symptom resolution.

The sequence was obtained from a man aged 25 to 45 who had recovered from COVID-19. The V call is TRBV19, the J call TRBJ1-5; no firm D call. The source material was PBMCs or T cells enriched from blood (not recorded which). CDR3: CASSIEFGQPQHF. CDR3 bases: TGTGCCAGTAGTATAGAGTTCGGTCAGCCCCAGCATTTT.